Detailed here is one TCR beta chain. This entry belongs to a study of blood T cell repertoires in COVID-19. Produced via immunoSEQ multiplex PCR; TCRdb's table is partial and in-frame only. The table includes roughly 330,000 clones, around 82% detected once. CDR1 is LGHDT and CDR2 is YNNKEL in the germline V gene (reference sequence). The ends were cut back, 1 base at V and 6 bases at J, with 10 bases in the middle. The CDR3 covers 14 residues. The gene calls are TRBV3-1 (or the pseudogene TRBV3-2) and TRBJ1-5; D is ambiguous. The clonotype was recovered from a woman between 50 and 59 years old with acute or convalescent COVID-19. The sequenced material came from peripheral blood. CDR3 sequence reads: CASSQGAYSQPQHF. The CDR3 nucleotides are TGTGCCAGCAGCCAAGGGGCATACTCTCAGCCCCAGCATTTT.